The present T cell receptor (beta chain) was sequenced within a study of technical replicates of blood from several donors (dated by TCRdb to 2016 to 2017). Library preparation employed the immunoSEQ multiplex PCR assay. The table comes from immuneACCESS by way of TCRdb, which keeps in-frame sequences with V and J called. Part of the clones is missing from these tables; in studies checked, under half for an unresolved V gene and the rest for unknown reasons. The sample contains 85,000 to 100,000 clones, around 92% of them found a single time. Of the sample, about 0.26% is held by the ten largest clones. With regard to this clone: No cognate antigen has been identified for it. No base qualities exist here, and no much larger clone lies one base off it.

This TCR was recovered from a human donor in good health. What was sequenced was T cells isolated from PBMCs.

The nucleotide sequence reads TGTGCCAGCACCCACGCCCCACATATAAACACTGAAGCTTTCTTT. Protein translation: CASTHAPHINTEAFF. The sequence links TRBV28 to TRBJ1-1; no confident D gene assignment can be made. V gives up 7 bases and J gives up 2 bases, and the segment between their germline ends measures 17 bases. Based on the germline V gene, the CDR1 and CDR2 sequences are MDHEN and SYDVKM. Inclusive of the bounding cysteine and phenylalanine, the CDR3 is 15 residues long. CDR3 DNA is the only sequence kept; it has 45 bases, read in frame from the first base. Where the CDR3 stops, the reference TRBV28 and TRBJ1-1 genes take over; the full variable domain is DVKVTQSSRYLVKRTGEKVFLECVQDMDHENMFWYRQDPGLGLRLIYFSYDVKMKEKGDIPEGYSVSREKKERFSLILESASTNQTSMYLCASTHAPHINTEAFFGQGTRLTVV.